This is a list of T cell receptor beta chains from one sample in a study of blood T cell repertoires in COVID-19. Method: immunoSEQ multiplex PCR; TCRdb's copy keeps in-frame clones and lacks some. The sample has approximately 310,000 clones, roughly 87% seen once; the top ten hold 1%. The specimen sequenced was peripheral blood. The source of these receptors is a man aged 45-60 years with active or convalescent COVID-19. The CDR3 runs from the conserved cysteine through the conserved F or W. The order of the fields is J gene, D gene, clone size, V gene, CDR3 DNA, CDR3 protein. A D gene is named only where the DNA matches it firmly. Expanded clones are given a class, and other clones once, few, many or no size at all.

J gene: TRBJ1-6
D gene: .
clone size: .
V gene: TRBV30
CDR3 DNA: TGTGCCTGGAGTAAGGTGCACGGGTGGAATTCACCCCTCCACTTT
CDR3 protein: CAWSKVHGWNSPLHF

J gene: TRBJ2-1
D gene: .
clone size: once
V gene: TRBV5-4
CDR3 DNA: TGTGCCAGCAGCCCCTCCCCCGGGGATTACAATGAGCAGTTCTTC
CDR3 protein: CASSPSPGDYNEQFF

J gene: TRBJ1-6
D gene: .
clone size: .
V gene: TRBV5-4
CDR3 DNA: TGTGCCAGCAGCTGGGGCCAGGGATCCTATAATTCACCCCTCCACTTT
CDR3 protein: CASSWGQGSYNSPLHF

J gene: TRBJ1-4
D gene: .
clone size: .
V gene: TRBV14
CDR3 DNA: TGTGCCAGCAGCGGACGGACAGACCTTAGAACGGAACTGTTTTTT
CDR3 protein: CASSGRTDLRTELFF

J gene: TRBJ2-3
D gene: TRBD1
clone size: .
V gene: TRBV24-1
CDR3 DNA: TGTGCCACCAGTGATACAGGGGATCTGTCGGATACGCAGTATTTT
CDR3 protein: CATSDTGDLSDTQYF

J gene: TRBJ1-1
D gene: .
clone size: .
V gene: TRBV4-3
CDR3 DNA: TGCGCCAGCAGCCAGGGACATGTGAACACTGAAGCTTTCTTT
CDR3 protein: CASSQGHVNTEAFF

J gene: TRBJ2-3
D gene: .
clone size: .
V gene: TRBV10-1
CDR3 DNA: TGCGCCAGCAGTGAGGGGTTGCGGGCGCAGTTT
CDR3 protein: CASSEGLRAQF

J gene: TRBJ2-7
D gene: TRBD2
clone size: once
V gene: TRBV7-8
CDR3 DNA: TGTGCCAGCAGCTTAGGCGGGGGACCCTACGAGCAGTACTTC
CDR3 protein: CASSLGGGPYEQYF

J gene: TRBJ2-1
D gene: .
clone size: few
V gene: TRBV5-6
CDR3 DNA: TGTGCCAGCAGCTTGGGGTTTTGGGCCCTGAATGAGCAGTTCTTC
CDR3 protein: CASSLGFWALNEQFF

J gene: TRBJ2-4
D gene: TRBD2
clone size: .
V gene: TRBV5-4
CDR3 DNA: TGTGCCAGCAGCTCCAGGACTAGCGGGAATGACATTCAGTACTTC
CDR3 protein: CASSSRTSGNDIQYF

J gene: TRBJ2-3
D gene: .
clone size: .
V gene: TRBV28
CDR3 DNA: TGTGCCAGCATAACGGGGGGCACGTCCACAGATACGCAGTATTTT
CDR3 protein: CASITGGTSTDTQYF

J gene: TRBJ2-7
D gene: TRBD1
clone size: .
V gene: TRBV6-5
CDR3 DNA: TGTGCCAGCACCATGGCAGGGGGTTCCTACGAGCAGTACTTC
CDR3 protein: CASTMAGGSYEQYF

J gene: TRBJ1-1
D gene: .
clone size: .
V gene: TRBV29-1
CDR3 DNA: TGCAGCGTTGGGGAACCGCAGGGAGGCACTGAAGCTTTCTTT
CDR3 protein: CSVGEPQGGTEAFF

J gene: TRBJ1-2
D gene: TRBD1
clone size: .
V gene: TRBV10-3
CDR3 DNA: TGTGCCATCAGTGTCGGCGACAGGGCCTATGGCTACACCTTC
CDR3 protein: CAISVGDRAYGYTF

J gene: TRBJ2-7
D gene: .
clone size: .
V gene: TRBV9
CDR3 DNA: TGTGCCAGCAGCGTTTCCGCTCAGCCTTCTAGCGAGCAGTACTTC
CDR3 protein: CASSVSAQPSSEQYF

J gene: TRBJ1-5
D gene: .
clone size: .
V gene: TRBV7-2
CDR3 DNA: TGTGCCAGCAGCTTAGCCGCAGGGACTAATCAGCCCCAGCATTTT
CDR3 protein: CASSLAAGTNQPQHF

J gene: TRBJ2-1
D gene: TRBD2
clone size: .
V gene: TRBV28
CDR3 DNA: TGTGCCAGCACCTTAGGAGGGAGCGGGAGCTACAATGAGCAGTTCTTC
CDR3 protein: CASTLGGSGSYNEQFF

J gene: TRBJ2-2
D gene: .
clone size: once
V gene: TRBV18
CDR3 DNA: TGTGCCAGCTCACCACCCAACTCGAACACCGGGGAGCTGTTTTTT
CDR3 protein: CASSPPNSNTGELFF

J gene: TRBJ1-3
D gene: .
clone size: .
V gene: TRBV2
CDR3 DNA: TGTGCCAGCAGCGGGTCCTCTGGAAACACCATATATTTT
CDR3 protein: CASSGSSGNTIYF

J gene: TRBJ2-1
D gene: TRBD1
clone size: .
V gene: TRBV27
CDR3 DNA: TGTGCCAGCAGTCCTACAGGGGGCATGTCCTACAATGAGCAGTTCTTC
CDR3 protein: CASSPTGGMSYNEQFF

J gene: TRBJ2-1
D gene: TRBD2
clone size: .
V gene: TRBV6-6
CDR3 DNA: TGTGCCAGCAGTTACCTGGGACTAGCGGGACGGGAGCAGTTCTTC
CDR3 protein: CASSYLGLAGREQFF

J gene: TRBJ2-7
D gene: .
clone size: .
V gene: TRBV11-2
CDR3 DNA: TGTGCCAGCAGATGGCGGACAGCTCAAGTCTACGAGCAGTACTTC
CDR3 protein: CASRWRTAQVYEQYF

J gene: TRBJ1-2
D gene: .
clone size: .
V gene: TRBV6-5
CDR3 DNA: TGTGCCAGCAGGTCCACAGGGACCTACTATGGCTACACCTTC
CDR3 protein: CASRSTGTYYGYTF

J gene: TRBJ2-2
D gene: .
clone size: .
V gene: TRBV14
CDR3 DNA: TGTGCCAGCAGCCAAGGTCGCGGCGCGGGCACCGGGGAGCTGTTTTTT
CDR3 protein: CASSQGRGAGTGELFF

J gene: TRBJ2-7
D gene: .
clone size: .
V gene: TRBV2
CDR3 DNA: TGTGCCAGCAGCGTCCCTAGACAGGCCCACGAGCAGTACTTC
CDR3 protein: CASSVPRQAHEQYF

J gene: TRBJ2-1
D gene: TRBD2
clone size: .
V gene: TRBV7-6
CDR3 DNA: TGTGCCAGCAGCTCGAGGCTAGCGGGGGGGCGGAATGAGCAGTTCTTC
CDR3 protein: CASSSRLAGGRNEQFF

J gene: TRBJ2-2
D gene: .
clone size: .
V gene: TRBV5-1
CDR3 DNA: TGCGCCAGCAGCTTGGTTGGCAGGGTGTCCGGGGAGCTGTTTTTT
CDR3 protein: CASSLVGRVSGELFF

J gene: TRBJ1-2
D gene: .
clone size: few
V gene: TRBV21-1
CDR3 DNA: TGTGCCAGCAGCATTCGACAGGAACCATATAACTATGGCTACACCTTC
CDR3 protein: CASSIRQEPYNYGYTF

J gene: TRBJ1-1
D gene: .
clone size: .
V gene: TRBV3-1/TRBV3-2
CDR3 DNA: TGTGCCAGCAGCCAAGTCGAGGACACTGAAGCTTTCTTT
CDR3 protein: CASSQVEDTEAFF

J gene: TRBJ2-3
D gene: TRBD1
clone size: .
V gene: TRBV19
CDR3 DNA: TGTGCCAGTAGTATTGGGACAGGGAGCACAGATACGCAGTATTTT
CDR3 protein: CASSIGTGSTDTQYF